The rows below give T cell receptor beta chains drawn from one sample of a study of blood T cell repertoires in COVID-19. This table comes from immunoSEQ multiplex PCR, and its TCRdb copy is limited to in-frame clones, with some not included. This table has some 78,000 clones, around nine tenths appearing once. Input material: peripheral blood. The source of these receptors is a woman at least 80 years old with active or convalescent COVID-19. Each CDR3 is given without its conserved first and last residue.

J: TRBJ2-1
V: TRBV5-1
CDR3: ASSLRGYNEQF

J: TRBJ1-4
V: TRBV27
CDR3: ASSSRAGGSEKLF

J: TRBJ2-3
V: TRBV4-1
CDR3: ASSQEWVAGVTDTQY

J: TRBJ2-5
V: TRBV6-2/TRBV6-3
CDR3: ASSYSGLQETQY

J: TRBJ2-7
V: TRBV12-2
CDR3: ASRLAWAVSYEQY

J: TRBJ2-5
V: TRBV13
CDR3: ASSSSGLAGTETQY

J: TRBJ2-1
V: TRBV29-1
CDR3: SVGLSGNTYNEQF

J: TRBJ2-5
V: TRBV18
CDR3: ASSPGLATGGETQY

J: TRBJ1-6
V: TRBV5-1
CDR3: ASRPGGANSPLH

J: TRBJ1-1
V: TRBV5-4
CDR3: ASSPQGYTEAF

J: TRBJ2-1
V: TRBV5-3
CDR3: ARSPPFSGVGGNEQF

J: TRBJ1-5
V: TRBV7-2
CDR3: ASSLGTGMRNQPQH

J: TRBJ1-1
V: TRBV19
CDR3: ASSIDGRGTTEAF

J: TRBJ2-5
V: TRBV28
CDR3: ASSATGTGSRETQY

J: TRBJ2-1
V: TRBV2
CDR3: ASSEEAGGEQF

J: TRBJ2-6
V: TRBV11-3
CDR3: ASSLGHSGANVLT

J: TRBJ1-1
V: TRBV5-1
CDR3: ASSFGQGNTEAF

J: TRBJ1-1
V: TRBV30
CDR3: AWSVIEGTEAF

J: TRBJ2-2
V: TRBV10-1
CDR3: ASGRQGTGELF

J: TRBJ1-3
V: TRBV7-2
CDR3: ASSASGTRGNTIY

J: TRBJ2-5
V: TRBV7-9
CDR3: ASSETGGGETQY

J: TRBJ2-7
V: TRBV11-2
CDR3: ASSSIAGYEQY

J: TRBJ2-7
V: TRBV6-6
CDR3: ASSFGGAGVSPEQY

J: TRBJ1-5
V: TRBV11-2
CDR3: ASSLERNQPQH

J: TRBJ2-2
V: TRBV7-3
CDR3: ASSHSGGPLTGELF

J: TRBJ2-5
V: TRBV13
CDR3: ASSLRLAGVGQETQY

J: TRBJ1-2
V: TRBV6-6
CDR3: ASSPVSGTGGNYGYT

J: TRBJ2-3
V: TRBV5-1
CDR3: ASATGTDTQY

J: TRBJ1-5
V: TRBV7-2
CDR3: ASSSPGQENQPQH

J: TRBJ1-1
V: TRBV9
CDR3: ASSLHTGGTEAF

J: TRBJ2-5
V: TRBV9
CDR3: ASSSAGGPWETQY

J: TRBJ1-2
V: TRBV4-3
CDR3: ASSAHGQGATGYT

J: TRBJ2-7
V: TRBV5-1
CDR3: ASSPGGVPEQY

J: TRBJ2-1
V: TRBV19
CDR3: ASRLAGGANEQF

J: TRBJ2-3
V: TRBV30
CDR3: ASTTGSTDTQY

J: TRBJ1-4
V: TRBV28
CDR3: ASSLATPNEKLF

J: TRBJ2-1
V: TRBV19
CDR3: ASGAVIYNEQF

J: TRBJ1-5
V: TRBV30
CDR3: AWSLGLAQPQH

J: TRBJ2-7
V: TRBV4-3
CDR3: ASSQEGAGRDEQY

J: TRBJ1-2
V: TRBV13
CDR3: ASSLLDRPNYGYT

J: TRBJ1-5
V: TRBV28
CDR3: ASSFSGVQPQH

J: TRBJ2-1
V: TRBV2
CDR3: ASSPIPRRTSPHNEQF

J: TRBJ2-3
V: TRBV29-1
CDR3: SVGWASTDTQY

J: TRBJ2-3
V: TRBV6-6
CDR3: ASSRTGRTDTQY

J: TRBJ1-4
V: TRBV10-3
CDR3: AIRGILNEKLF

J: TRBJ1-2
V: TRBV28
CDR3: ASTLGEGYYGYT

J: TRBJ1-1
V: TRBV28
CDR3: ASSLEGGRAEAF

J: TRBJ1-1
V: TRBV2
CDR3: ASSRQGAQTF

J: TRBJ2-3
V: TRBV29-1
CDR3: SVEALGTGSDTQY

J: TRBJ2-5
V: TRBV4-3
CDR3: ASSQPPTGDRETQY

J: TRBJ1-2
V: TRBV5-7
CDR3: ASSLGAFFGYT

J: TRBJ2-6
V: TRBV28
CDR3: ASSGQGGGANVLT

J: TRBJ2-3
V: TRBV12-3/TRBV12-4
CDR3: ASSLEAQDTQY

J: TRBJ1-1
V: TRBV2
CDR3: ASSEGGTEAF

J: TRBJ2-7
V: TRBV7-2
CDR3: ASSLEVRQGAYEQY

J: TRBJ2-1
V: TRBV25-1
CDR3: ASSESYRRAHNEQF

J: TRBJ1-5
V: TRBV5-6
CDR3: ASSPGTGGGHQPQH

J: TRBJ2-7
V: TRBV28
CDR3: ASSSRDRAY

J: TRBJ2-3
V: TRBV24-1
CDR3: ATSHGRGSSTDTQY

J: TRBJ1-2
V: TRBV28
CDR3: ASSLGGRKHYGYT